These T cell receptor beta chains were read from a single sample in a study of CD8+CD57+ T cells in acquired aplastic anemia. Using its own MiXCR run on the reads, TCRdb lists one record per CDR3 protein. This sample carries about 40,000 distinct CDR3 sequences, approximately 63% of them seen once, and the ten largest clones take 59%. The sequencing input was sorted CD4+, CD8+, or CD8+CD57+ T cells (not recorded which) from PBMCs. These receptors all come from a human donor with aplastic anemia. Both conserved end residues are part of each CDR3. The D gene is left open where the match is weak. Clone size is stated in some rows and not others, as once, few, many or a class when expanded.

cdr3_nt	cdr3_aa	d_call	v_call	j_call	clone_size
TGTGCCACCAGCGGGACAGGGAACACTGAAGCTTTCTTT	CATSGTGNTEAFF	TRBD1	TRBV15	TRBJ1-1	-
TGCAGCGTTTGGGACAGGGGATCTGGAAACACCATATATTTT	CSVWDRGSGNTIYF	TRBD1	TRBV29-1	TRBJ1-3	-
TGTGCCAGTAGTATATCTAGCGGGTGGTTCGATGAGCAGTTCTTC	CASSISSGWFDEQFF	TRBD2	TRBV19	TRBJ2-1	-
TGTGCCAGCAGTTTACGCGGACTTAGCAATCAGCCCCAGCATTTT	CASSLRGLSNQPQHF	-	TRBV12-3/TRBV12-4	TRBJ1-5	-
TGTGCCACCAGTGATTCCCGGGACAGGACTTCCTACGAGCAGTACTTC	CATSDSRDRTSYEQYF	TRBD1	TRBV24-1	TRBJ2-7	-
TGTGCCACCAGCAGTAAGTGGAACAGGGCGGATGAGACCCAGTACTTC	CATSSKWNRADETQYF	-	TRBV15	TRBJ2-5	-
TGTGCCAGTAGTATAAATTCCCCGGGCGAGCAGTACTTC	CASSINSPGEQYF	-	TRBV19	TRBJ2-7	many
TGTGCCAGCAGCTCCACAGGGTTGAGGAATCAGCCCCAGCATTTT	CASSSTGLRNQPQHF	-	TRBV7-8	TRBJ1-5	once
TGTGCCAGCGACGGGGCGGGGGGCTACAATGAGCAGTTCTTC	CASDGAGGYNEQFF	TRBD2	TRBV12-3/TRBV12-4	TRBJ2-1	-
TGTGCAAGCAGGGACAGGGTGCTTAACTATGGCTACACCTTC	CASRDRVLNYGYTF	TRBD1	TRBV2	TRBJ1-2	-
TGTGCCAGCAGCTTCCACTCGACAGGTCAGTTAAGCTACGAGCAGTACTTC	CASSFHSTGQLSYEQYF	-	TRBV11-2	TRBJ2-7	-
TGCGCCAGCAGTGAGGGCAGGGGGCTTTCTTACTCACCCCTCCACTTT	CASSEGRGLSYSPLHF	TRBD1	TRBV10-2	TRBJ1-6	-
TGCGCCAGCAGCTTGGAGACAGGGGGAGGCTACACCTTC	CASSLETGGGYTF	TRBD1	TRBV5-1	TRBJ1-2	-
TGTGCCAGCAGTGAATTAGGACAGGGGAGCACAGATACGCAGTATTTT	CASSELGQGSTDTQYF	TRBD1	TRBV25-1	TRBJ2-3	-
TGTGCCAGCAGCGTACCTGGGGCCAACGTCCTGACTTTC	CASSVPGANVLTF	-	TRBV9	TRBJ2-6	once
TGTGCCAGTCAAAAGTCCTACAATGAGCAGTTCTTC	CASQKSYNEQFF	-	TRBV19	TRBJ2-1	-
TGCGCCAGCTCCCGGACTAGCGGGGCCGGGGATACGCAGTATTTT	CASSRTSGAGDTQYF	TRBD2	TRBV10-2	TRBJ2-3	many
TGTGCCAGCACCCGGAGGGGGAGGAGTGAAAAACTGTTTTTT	CASTRRGRSEKLFF	-	TRBV12-3/TRBV12-4	TRBJ1-4	many
TGTGCCATCAGTGAGCCACGACAGGGTATGAACACTGAAGCTTTCTTT	CAISEPRQGMNTEAFF	TRBD1	TRBV10-3	TRBJ1-1	few
TGTGCCAGTAGTGTTGGGGGACAGCAGTACGGGCAGTACTTC	CASSVGGQQYGQYF	TRBD1	TRBV19	TRBJ2-7	-
TGTGCCAGCAGGCTAGGGTACGAAAAACTGTTTTTT	CASRLGYEKLFF	-	TRBV7-9	TRBJ1-4	-
TGTGCCAGCAGCCGCGTGACAGGGATCAACACTGAAGCTTTCTTT	CASSRVTGINTEAFF	TRBD1	TRBV28	TRBJ1-1	few
TGTGCCAGCAGTTTAGTGCAGGGGGCGAGGAACTATGGCTACACCTTT	CASSLVQGARNYGYTF	TRBD1	TRBV12-3/TRBV12-4	TRBJ1-2	-
TGCGCCAGCAGCTTCGGGACTAGCGGGGGGGGAAAATCCTACGAGCAGTACTTC	CASSFGTSGGGKSYEQYF	TRBD2	TRBV5-1	TRBJ2-7	-
TGTGCCAGCAGTGACAGGGGAGGGGCCTGGGTCCAGTACTTC	CASSDRGGAWVQYF	-	TRBV12-3/TRBV12-4	TRBJ2-5	many
TGTGCCAGCAGCGTACTGGACGAGCAGTACTTC	CASSVLDEQYF	-	TRBV9	TRBJ2-7	once
TGTGCCAGCAGAGAAAGGACGGCTTATTCACCCCTCCACTTT	CASRERTAYSPLHF	-	TRBV2	TRBJ1-6	-
TGTGCCAGCGACAGGCGCCGGGAGACCCAGTACTTC	CASDRRRETQYF	-	TRBV14	TRBJ2-5	-
TGCAGTGCTTTTAAACCGGAGAACACTGAAGCTTTCTTT	CSAFKPENTEAFF	-	TRBV20-1	TRBJ1-1	-
TGTGCCGGCAGTTACTTAAGGGACAGCGTAAACTATGGCTACACCTTC	CAGSYLRDSVNYGYTF	TRBD1	TRBV6-5	TRBJ1-2	-
TGTGCCAGTAGTATGGACAGGGGGTATTCACCCCTCCACTTT	CASSMDRGYSPLHF	TRBD1	TRBV19	TRBJ1-6	-
TGTGCCAGCAGGAGGACAGGGGCCACCAAAAACATTCAGTACTTC	CASRRTGATKNIQYF	TRBD1	TRBV6-1	TRBJ2-4	once
TGCAGCGTTGAAACCAGTCTTAATGAAAAACTGTTTTTT	CSVETSLNEKLFF	-	TRBV29-1	TRBJ1-4	-
TGTGCCACCAGTGGTTCGGGACAGGGGTCCTACGAGCAGTACTTC	CATSGSGQGSYEQYF	TRBD1	TRBV24-1	TRBJ2-7	-
TGTGCCACCAGTGTGGAGGGGGCGAATGCCGGGGAGCTGTTTTTT	CATSVEGANAGELFF	-	TRBV24-1	TRBJ2-2	-
TGTGCCACCATTCACGGGACACTCAACACTGAAGCTTTCTTT	CATIHGTLNTEAFF	-	TRBV2	TRBJ1-1	-
TGTGCCAGCAGCTTAGGGGAAACCCACAATGAGCAGTTCTTC	CASSLGETHNEQFF	-	TRBV7-6	TRBJ2-1	-
TGTGCCAGCAGTGAGCTTCGACTCCTCGGGGATTCACCCCTCCACTTT	CASSELRLLGDSPLHF	-	TRBV25-1	TRBJ1-6	-
TGTGCCAGCAGCGTAGAGGGGGAGACAGGGGCCGGAGCTGAAGCTTTCTTT	CASSVEGETGAGAEAFF	TRBD1	TRBV9	TRBJ1-1	many
TGCAGTGCTAGAGGCCTAGCAGCAGACAATTCACCCCTCCACTTT	CSARGLAADNSPLHF	-	TRBV20-1	TRBJ1-6	-
TGCGCCAGCAGTGTAGGACAGTACCAAGAGACCCAGTACTTC	CASSVGQYQETQYF	-	TRBV10-2	TRBJ2-5	medium-sized
TGTGCCAGCAGCCGGGGGCCGTTGGGGGAAGCTTTCTTT	CASSRGPLGEAFF	-	TRBV7-9	TRBJ1-1	many
TGTGCCAGCACACCACAGGGGACCGGGGAGCTGTTTTTT	CASTPQGTGELFF	TRBD1	TRBV7-9	TRBJ2-2	-
TGTGCCACCAGCAGAGAGGGATACAATGAGCAGTTCTTC	CATSREGYNEQFF	-	TRBV15	TRBJ2-1	-
TGTGCCAGCAGTGATTTCCTTACCTACGAGCAGTACTTC	CASSDFLTYEQYF	-	TRBV6-6	TRBJ2-7	many
TGTGCCAGTAGTAGGGACAGCGCTCCGAGCACAGATACGCAGTATTTT	CASSRDSAPSTDTQYF	TRBD1	TRBV19	TRBJ2-3	-
TGTGCCAGCAGTCCGAGGGACAGAGATGGAAACACCATATATTTT	CASSPRDRDGNTIYF	TRBD1	TRBV2	TRBJ1-3	-
TGTGCCAGCAGCTTAAATCTGGCGGCTAGCACAGATACGCAGTATTTT	CASSLNLAASTDTQYF	-	TRBV11-2	TRBJ2-3	-
TGTGCCACCAGTGATAACGACAGATACGAGCAGTACTTC	CATSDNDRYEQYF	-	TRBV24-1	TRBJ2-7	-
TGTGCCACCAGCAGTGACAGAAGCTCCCTCTCAGAGCAGTTCTTC	CATSSDRSSLSEQFF	-	TRBV15	TRBJ2-1	-
TGTGCCACCAGCAGTCGAGAGCATTCACCCCTCCACTTT	CATSSREHSPLHF	-	TRBV15	TRBJ1-6	-
TGCGCCAGCAGCTTGTGGGCAGATACGCAGTATTTT	CASSLWADTQYF	-	TRBV5-1	TRBJ2-3	-
TGTGCCATCAGTCAAGACAACTCTGGAGGCTACACCTTC	CAISQDNSGGYTF	-	TRBV10-3	TRBJ1-2	-
TGTGCCTCCGGAAGGGGGGGGCATGACGAGCAGTACTTC	CASGRGGHDEQYF	-	TRBV10-3	TRBJ2-7	-
TGCAGTGCTAGTCGCCAGGGGGACTATGGCTACACCTTC	CSASRQGDYGYTF	TRBD1	TRBV20-1	TRBJ1-2	-